Sequencing of this T cell receptor (beta chain) was carried out in a study of cytomegalovirus exposure and HLA in healthy donors. Findings of the study overall: In vitro, a few CMV-associated chains proved specific for CMV antigens. Highly shared variants forming one cluster were likely a sequencing artifact. TCR beta chain V- and J-gene trimming was linked, in a later analysis, to a missense variant in DCLRE1C.

Primers: 60 Vbeta forward and 13 Jbeta reverse. The method was immunoSEQ multiplex PCR; TCRdb's version includes in-frame clones alone and lacks a portion of them. The sample includes about 130,000 clones, about 78% seen only once; the top ten take approximately 2.9%. CDR1 SGHAT and CDR2 FQNNGV come from the germline V gene. The CDR3 spans 17 residues. The V gene end was trimmed by 0 bases and the J gene end by 6 bases; junction bases not matched to a gene: 9. This clone showed up just a few times. No antigen is known for it. The sequence derives from a human donor in good health. J is TRBJ2-5 and V is TRBV11-2; TRBD2 matches 11 bases. Sequenced input: PBMCs. The CDR3 loop reads CASSLENTGTSGQTQYF. Written as DNA, the CDR3 is TGTGCCAGCAGCTTAGAAAATACCGGGACTAGCGGACAGACCCAGTACTTC.